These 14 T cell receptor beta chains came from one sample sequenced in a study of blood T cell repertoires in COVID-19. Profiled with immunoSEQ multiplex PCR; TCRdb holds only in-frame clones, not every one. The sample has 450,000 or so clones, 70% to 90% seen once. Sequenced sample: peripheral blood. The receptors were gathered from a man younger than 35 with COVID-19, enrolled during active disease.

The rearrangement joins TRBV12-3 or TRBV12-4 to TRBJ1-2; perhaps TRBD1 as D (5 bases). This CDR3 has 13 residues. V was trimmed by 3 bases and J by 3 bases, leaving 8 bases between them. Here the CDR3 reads CASSLGGDYGYTF. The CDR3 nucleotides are TGTGCCAGCAGTTTGGGGGGGGACTATGGCTACACCTTC.

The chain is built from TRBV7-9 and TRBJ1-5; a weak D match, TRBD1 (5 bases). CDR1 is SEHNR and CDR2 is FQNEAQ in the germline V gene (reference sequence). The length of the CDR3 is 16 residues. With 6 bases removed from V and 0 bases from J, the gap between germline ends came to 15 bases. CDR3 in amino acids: CASSFRQTNSNQPQHF. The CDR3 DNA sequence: TGTGCCAGCAGTTTTAGACAGACGAATAGCAATCAGCCCCAGCATTTT.

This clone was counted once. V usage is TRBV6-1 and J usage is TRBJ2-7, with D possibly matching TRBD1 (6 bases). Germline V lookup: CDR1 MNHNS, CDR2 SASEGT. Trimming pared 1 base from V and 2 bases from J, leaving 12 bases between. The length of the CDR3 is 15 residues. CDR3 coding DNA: TGTGCCAGCAGTGAAGATCAGGGGCTCCCCTACGAGCAGTACTTC. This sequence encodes CASSEDQGLPYEQYF.

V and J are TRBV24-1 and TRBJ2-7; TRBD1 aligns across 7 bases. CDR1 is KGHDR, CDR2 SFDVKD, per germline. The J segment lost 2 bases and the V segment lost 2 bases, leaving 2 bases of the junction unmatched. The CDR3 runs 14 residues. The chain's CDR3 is CATSDWDRPYEQYF. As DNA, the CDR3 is TGTGCCACCAGTGATTGGGACAGACCCTACGAGCAGTACTTC.

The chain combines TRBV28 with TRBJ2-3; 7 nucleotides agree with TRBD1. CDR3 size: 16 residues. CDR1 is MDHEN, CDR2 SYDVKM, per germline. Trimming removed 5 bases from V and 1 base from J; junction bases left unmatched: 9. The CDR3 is CASSNAGGSGTDTQYF. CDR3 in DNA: TGTGCCAGCAGTAATGCAGGGGGTTCGGGCACAGATACGCAGTATTTT.

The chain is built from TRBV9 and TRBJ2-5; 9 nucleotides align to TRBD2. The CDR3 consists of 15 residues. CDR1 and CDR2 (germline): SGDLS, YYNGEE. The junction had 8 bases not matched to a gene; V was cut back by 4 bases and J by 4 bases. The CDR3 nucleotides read TGTGCCAGCAGCACGCGGGGGGGCGTACTAGAGACCCAGTACTTC. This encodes CASSTRGGVLETQYF.

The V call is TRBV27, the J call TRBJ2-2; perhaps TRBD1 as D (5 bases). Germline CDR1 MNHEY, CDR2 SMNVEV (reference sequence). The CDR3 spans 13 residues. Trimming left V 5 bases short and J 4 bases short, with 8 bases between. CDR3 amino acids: CASSLTGTGELFF. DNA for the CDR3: TGTGCCAGCAGTCTAACAGGCACCGGGGAGCTGTTTTTT.

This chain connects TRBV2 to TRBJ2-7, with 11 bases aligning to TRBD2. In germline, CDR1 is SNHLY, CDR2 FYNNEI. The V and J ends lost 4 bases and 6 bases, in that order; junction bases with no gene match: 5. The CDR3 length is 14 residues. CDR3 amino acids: CASSATSGSVEQYF. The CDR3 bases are TGTGCCAGCAGTGCAACTAGCGGGAGTGTCGAGCAGTACTTC.

CDR3 sequence reads: CASSYVTGLNTEAFF. The CDR3 DNA is TGTGCCAGCAGTTATGTGACAGGGTTGAACACTGAAGCTTTCTTT. V gene TRBV6-6 combines with J gene TRBJ1-1, with 7 bases fitting TRBD1. Germline V gene data show CDR1 as MNHNY and CDR2 as SVGAGI (reference sequence). The CDR3 contains 15 residues. With 3 bases clipped from V and 0 bases from J, the junction kept 4 bases outside the gene matches.

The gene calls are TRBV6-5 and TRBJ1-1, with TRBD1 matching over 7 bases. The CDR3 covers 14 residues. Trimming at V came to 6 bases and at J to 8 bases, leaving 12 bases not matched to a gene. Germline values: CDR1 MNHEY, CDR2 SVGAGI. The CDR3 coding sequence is TGTGCCAGCAGCGATACAGGGGTCAAGGGCGAAGCTTTCTTT. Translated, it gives CASSDTGVKGEAFF.

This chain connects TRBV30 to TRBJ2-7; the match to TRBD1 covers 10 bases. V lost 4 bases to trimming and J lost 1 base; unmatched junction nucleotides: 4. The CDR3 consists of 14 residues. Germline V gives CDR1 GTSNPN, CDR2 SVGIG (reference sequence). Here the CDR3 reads CAWIDRGRSYEQYF. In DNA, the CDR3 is TGTGCCTGGATTGACAGGGGGCGATCCTACGAGCAGTACTTC.

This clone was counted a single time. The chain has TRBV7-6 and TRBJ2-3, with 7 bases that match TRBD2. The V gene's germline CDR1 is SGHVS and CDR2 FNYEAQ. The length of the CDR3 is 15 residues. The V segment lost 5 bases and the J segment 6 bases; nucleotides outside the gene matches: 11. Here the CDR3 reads CASSLLREKADTQYF. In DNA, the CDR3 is TGTGCCAGCAGCCTTCTGCGGGAGAAGGCGGATACGCAGTATTTT.

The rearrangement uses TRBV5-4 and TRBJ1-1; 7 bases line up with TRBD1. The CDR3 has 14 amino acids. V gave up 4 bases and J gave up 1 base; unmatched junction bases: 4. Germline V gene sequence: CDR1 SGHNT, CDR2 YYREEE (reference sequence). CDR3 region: CASSPRQGNTEAFF. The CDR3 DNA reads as TGTGCCAGCAGCCCTAGACAGGGGAACACTGAAGCTTTCTTT.

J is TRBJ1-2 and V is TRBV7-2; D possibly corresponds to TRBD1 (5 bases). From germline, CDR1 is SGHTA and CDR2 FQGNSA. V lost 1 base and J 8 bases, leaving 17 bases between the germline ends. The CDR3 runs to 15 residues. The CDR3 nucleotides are TGTGCCAGCAGCTTAGATCCAGGGAGGTCGAGAGGCTACACCTTC. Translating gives CASSLDPGRSRGYTF.